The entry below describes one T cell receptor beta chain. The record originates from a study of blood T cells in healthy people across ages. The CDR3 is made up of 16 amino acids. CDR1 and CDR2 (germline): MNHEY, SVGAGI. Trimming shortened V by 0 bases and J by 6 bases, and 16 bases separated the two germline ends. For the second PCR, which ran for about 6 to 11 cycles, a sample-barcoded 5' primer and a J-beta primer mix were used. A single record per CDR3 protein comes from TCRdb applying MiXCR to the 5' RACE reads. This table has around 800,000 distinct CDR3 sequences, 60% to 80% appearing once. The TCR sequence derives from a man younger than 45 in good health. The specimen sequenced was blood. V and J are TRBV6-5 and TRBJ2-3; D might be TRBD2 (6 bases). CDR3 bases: TGTGCCAGCAGTTACTCGGGGGGTGCGGCAGCGGATACGCAGTATTTT. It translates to CASSYSGGAAADTQYF.